Shown below are 23 T cell receptor beta chains from a single sample sequenced in a study of blood T cell repertoires in COVID-19. Using immunoSEQ multiplex PCR, the repertoire was profiled, and TCRdb retains in-frame clones only, with some absent. The data hold some 380,000 clones, with about 89% observed a single time. The material sequenced was PBMCs or T cells enriched from blood (not recorded which). These receptors all come from a man in his thirties or forties who had recovered from COVID-19.

The genes are TRBV6-2 or TRBV6-3 and TRBJ2-7; 7 bases agree with TRBD1. The junction had 3 bases not matched to a gene; V was cut back by 4 bases and J by 0 bases. CDR3 length: 14 amino acids. The germline CDR1 and CDR2 sequences are MNHEY and SVGEGT. DNA for the CDR3: TGTGCCAGCAGTTTTTCAGGGGGCTCCTACGAGCAGTACTTC. Residues: CASSFSGGSYEQYF.

The chain couples TRBV19 to TRBJ2-5, with D possibly matching TRBD1 (5 bases). This CDR3 comprises 15 residues. V was pared by 3 bases and J by 4 bases, with 15 bases between. CDR1 and CDR2 (germline): LNHDA, SQIVND (reference sequence). As DNA, the CDR3 is TGTGCCAGTAGTATTTTGCCAGGGTGGGGAGAGACCCAGTACTTC. This codes for CASSILPGWGETQYF.

The V and J genes are TRBV9 and TRBJ1-2; D is ambiguous. Trimming cost V 0 bases and J 6 bases, with 12 bases left between them. This CDR3 comprises 14 residues. The germline V gene has CDR1 SGDLS and CDR2 YYNGEE. The CDR3 reads CASSVALSGDGYTF. As DNA, the CDR3 is TGTGCCAGCAGCGTAGCTCTCTCCGGGGATGGCTACACCTTC.

The rearrangement joins TRBV7-3 to TRBJ2-1; D is uncertain. This CDR3 is 16 amino acids long. Germline CDR1 and CDR2: SGHTA and FQGTGA. The germline V and J ends were trimmed by 8 bases and 0 bases, with 17 bases remaining between them. This CDR3 reads CASGLSGESSYNEQFF. CDR3 bases: TGTGCCAGCGGCCTTTCGGGTGAAAGCTCCTACAATGAGCAGTTCTTC.

Written as DNA, the CDR3 is TGTGCCAGCAGTCCTCTGGACAGGGGGACGGGCTACACCTTC. Amino acid sequence: CASSPLDRGTGYTF. This chain links TRBV6-5 with TRBJ1-2; 10 bases match TRBD1. The junction had 8 bases not matched to a gene; V was cut back by 5 bases and J by 8 bases. Germline lookup yields CDR1 MNHEY and CDR2 SVGAGI. The length of the CDR3 is 14 residues.

The chain combines TRBV18 with TRBJ1-2; D is possibly TRBD1 (5 bases). CDR3 length: 14 amino acids. V was cut by 1 base and J by 7 bases, with 13 bases left in between. The germline V gene has CDR1 KGHSH and CDR2 LQKENI. CDR3 nucleotides: TGTGCCAGCTCACCACGCGGGACTGTTTCTGGCTACACCTTC. Protein: CASSPRGTVSGYTF.

The chain recombines TRBV5-6 with TRBJ2-5; D remains unclear. Germline CDR1 reads SGHDT; CDR2 reads YYEEEE. This CDR3 has 16 residues. Deletions cut 3 bases from V and 5 bases from J, with 20 bases between. CDR3 sequence reads: CASSSWPGDSRETQYF. The CDR3 DNA is TGTGCCAGCAGCTCGTGGCCGGGTGACTCTAGGGAGACCCAGTACTTC.

V and J are TRBV19 and TRBJ1-1, with D possibly matching TRBD1 (5 bases). The germline CDR1 and CDR2 sequences are LNHDA and SQIVND (reference sequence). V lost 3 bases, J lost 1 base, and 6 bases lay in between. CDR3 length: 13 residues. CDR3 nucleotides: TGTGCCAGTAGTATGACAGCGAACACTGAAGCTTTCTTT. Amino acids: CASSMTANTEAFF.

This clone occurred a few times. This chain links TRBV9 with TRBJ2-1, with a weak D call TRBD2 (5 bases). V was pared by 0 bases and J by 5 bases, with 12 bases between. CDR3 length equals 15 residues. Germline CDR1 is SGDLS and CDR2 is YYNGEE. As DNA, the CDR3 is TGTGCCAGCAGCGTAGGAGGGAGTAGGGACAATGAGCAGTTCTTC. Translating it yields CASSVGGSRDNEQFF.

V gene TRBV11-2 combines with J gene TRBJ2-7, with 8 bases that match TRBD2. Trimming cost V 7 bases and J 6 bases; bases outside gene matches: 2. Germline CDR1 and CDR2: SGHAT and FQNNGV. This CDR3 spans 11 amino acids. DNA for the CDR3: TGTGCCAGCACCGCGGGGGGCGAGCAGTACTTC. Amino acids: CASTAGGEQYF. The complete variable domain, with remaining parts taken from reference TRBV11-2 and TRBJ2-7, reads EAGVAQSPRYKIIEKRQSVAFWCNPISGHATLYWYQQILGQGPKLLIQFQNNGVVDDSQLPKDRFSAERLKGVDSTLKIQPAKLEDSAVYLCASTAGGEQYFGPGTRLTVT.

The chain couples TRBV5-1 to TRBJ1-1, with D perhaps matching TRBD1 (6 bases). The germline CDR1 and CDR2 sequences are SGHRS and YFSETQ. The CDR3 spans 14 residues. The germline V and J ends were trimmed by 4 bases and 1 base, with 11 bases remaining between them. CDR3 coding DNA: TGCGCCAGCAGCCCCGGGACATCGAACACTGAAGCTTTCTTT. Amino acids: CASSPGTSNTEAFF.

The chain uses TRBV6-5 and TRBJ1-2; a possible D gene is TRBD1 (5 bases). The length of the CDR3 is 13 residues. Germline CDR1 MNHEY, CDR2 SVGAGI. V was cut by 6 bases and J by 8 bases, with 16 bases left in between. The CDR3 region has the DNA TGTGCCAGCAGCCAGGGCCTCTCCAGGGGCTACACCTTC. It is translated as CASSQGLSRGYTF.

The count of this clone is one. CDR3 region: CASRTRGGGTDTQYF. The CDR3 coding sequence is TGTGCCAGCAGGACGCGGGGGGGAGGCACAGATACGCAGTATTTT. The chain links TRBV2 to TRBJ2-3; 9 nucleotides align to TRBD2. The length of the CDR3 is 15 residues. Germline V gene data show CDR1 as SNHLY and CDR2 as FYNNEI. J lost 1 base, V lost 6 bases, and 5 bases had no gene match.

CDR3 DNA: TGTGCCAGCAGTTCCCCAGGTGGGGCGGAGGGGACCCAGTACTTC. Amino acid sequence: CASSSPGGAEGTQYF. V is TRBV6-5 and J is TRBJ2-5, with a tentative D call TRBD2 (6 bases). The CDR3 spans 15 residues. V lost 4 bases, J lost 7 bases, and 19 bases lay in between. Germline loops: CDR1 MNHEY, CDR2 SVGAGI.

The rearrangement links TRBV19 to TRBJ1-6, with D possibly matching TRBD1 (6 bases). V lost 1 base and J 8 bases, leaving 15 bases between the germline ends. The CDR3 runs to 16 residues. Germline V gene sequence: CDR1 LNHDA, CDR2 SQIVND (reference sequence). CDR3 sequence (DNA): TGTGCCAGTAGTATAGCCGACAGGACCATTTATTCACCCCTCCACTTT. Amino acids: CASSIADRTIYSPLHF.

J is TRBJ1-6 and V is TRBV10-2, with TRBD1 as a possible D gene (5 bases). Germline assignment: CDR1 WSHSY and CDR2 SAAADI. The CDR3 sequence is 15 residues long. V lost 7 bases and J 3 bases, leaving 13 bases between the germline ends. The CDR3 region is CASTVGEGYNSPLHF. CDR3 DNA: TGCGCCAGCACCGTGGGGGAGGGCTATAATTCACCCCTCCACTTT.

This clone was counted between two and nine times. The chain has TRBV5-1 and TRBJ1-1; 9 bases match TRBD1. CDR1 and CDR2 from the germline V gene are SGHRS and YFSETQ. V shed 3 bases, J shed 1 base, and the junction held 7 bases outside the gene matches. This CDR3 region has 16 residues. The CDR3 DNA reads TGCGCCAGCAGCTCAAAGGACAGGGGAAGGAACACTGAAGCTTTCTTT. Its translation is CASSSKDRGRNTEAFF. The variable domain in full, completed from reference TRBV5-1 and TRBJ1-1, reads KAGVTQTPRYLIKTRGQQVTLSCSPISGHRSVSWYQQTPGQGLQFLFEYFSETQRNKGNFPGRFSGRQFSNSRSEMNVSTLELGDSALYLCASSSKDRGRNTEAFFGQGTRLTVV.

This chain connects TRBV3-1 (or the pseudogene TRBV3-2) to TRBJ2-5; D is uncertain. The germline V gene has CDR1 LGHDT and CDR2 YNNKEL (reference sequence). The CDR3 has 15 residues. The V end lost 0 bases, the J end lost 6 bases, and 14 bases lay between the germline ends. This CDR3 is CASSQDLVSGKTQYF. The DNA for the CDR3 is TGTGCCAGCAGCCAAGATCTAGTGAGTGGTAAGACCCAGTACTTC.

The chain couples TRBV6-5 to TRBJ2-7, with TRBD1 matching 10 bases. Trimming at V came to 6 bases and at J to 2 bases, leaving 1 base not matched to a gene. The CDR3 extends over 13 amino acids. Germline V gene data show CDR1 as MNHEY and CDR2 as SVGAGI. The DNA for the CDR3 is TGTGCCAGCAGAGGGACAGGGGCCTACGAGCAGTACTTC. Residues: CASRGTGAYEQYF.

This chain joins TRBV28 and TRBJ2-7; 7 nucleotides line up with TRBD1. CDR1 is MDHEN, CDR2 SYDVKM, per germline. The CDR3 covers 14 residues. V shed 5 bases and J 7 bases; nucleotides not matched to a gene: 11. The CDR3 nucleotides are TGTGCCAGCAGTCCCCTGGGACAGCTCTATGAGCAGTACTTC. Translating gives CASSPLGQLYEQYF.

This chain links TRBV19 with TRBJ2-6; weak D call: TRBD1 (6 bases). Deletions cut 4 bases from V and 2 bases from J, with 27 bases between. Per the germline V gene, CDR1 is LNHDA and CDR2 is SQIVND (reference sequence). The CDR3 spans 21 residues. The CDR3 bases are TGTGCCAGTAGTACCCGGCTGGGAACAGGGCTTCTCGGAACTGGGGCCAACGTCCTGACTTTC. Amino acids: CASSTRLGTGLLGTGANVLTF. The whole variable domain, filled in from reference TRBV19 and TRBJ2-6, reads DGGITQSPKYLFRKEGQNVTLSCEQNLNHDAMYWYRQDPGQGLRLIYYSQIVNDFQKGDIAEGYSVSREKKESFPLTVTSAQKNPTAFYLCASSTRLGTGLLGTGANVLTFGAGSRLTVL.

The chain is built from TRBV10-3 and TRBJ1-2; tentatively, D is TRBD1 (5 bases). Trimming cost V 4 bases and J 2 bases, with 8 bases left between them. The CDR3 has 13 amino acids. Germline CDR1 and CDR2: ENHRY and SYGVKD. As DNA, the CDR3 is TGTGCCATCAGTGGGGGCGCGAACTATGGCTACACCTTC. The encoded protein is CAISGGANYGYTF.

The chain employs TRBV2 and TRBJ2-7; possibly TRBD2 for D (7 bases). V dropped 10 bases and J dropped 2 bases, with 15 bases sitting between them. The CDR3 covers 13 residues. Per germline, CDR1 SNHLY and CDR2 FYNNEI. The CDR3 is CATGASGPYEQYF. The CDR3 DNA sequence: TGTGCCACAGGGGCTAGCGGCCCCTACGAGCAGTACTTC.